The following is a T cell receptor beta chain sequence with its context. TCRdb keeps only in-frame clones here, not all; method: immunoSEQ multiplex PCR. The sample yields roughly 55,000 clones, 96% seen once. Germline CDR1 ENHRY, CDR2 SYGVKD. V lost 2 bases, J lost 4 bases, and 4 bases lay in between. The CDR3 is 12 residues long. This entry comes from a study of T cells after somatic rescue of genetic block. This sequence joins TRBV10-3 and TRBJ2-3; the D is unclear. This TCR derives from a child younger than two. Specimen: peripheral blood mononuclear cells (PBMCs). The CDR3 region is CAISEGPDTQYF. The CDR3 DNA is TGTGCCATCAGTGAGGGACCAGATACGCAGTATTTT.